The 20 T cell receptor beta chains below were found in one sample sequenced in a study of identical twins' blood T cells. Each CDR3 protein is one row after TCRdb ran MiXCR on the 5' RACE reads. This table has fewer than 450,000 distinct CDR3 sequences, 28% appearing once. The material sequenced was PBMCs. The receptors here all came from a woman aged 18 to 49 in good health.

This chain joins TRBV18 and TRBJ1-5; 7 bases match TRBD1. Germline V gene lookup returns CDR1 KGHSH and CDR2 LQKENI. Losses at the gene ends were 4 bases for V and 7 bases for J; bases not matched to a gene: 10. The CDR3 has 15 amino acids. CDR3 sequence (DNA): TGTGCCAGCTCACAATCAACAGGGGTACAGCAGCCCCAGCATTTT. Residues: CASSQSTGVQQPQHF.

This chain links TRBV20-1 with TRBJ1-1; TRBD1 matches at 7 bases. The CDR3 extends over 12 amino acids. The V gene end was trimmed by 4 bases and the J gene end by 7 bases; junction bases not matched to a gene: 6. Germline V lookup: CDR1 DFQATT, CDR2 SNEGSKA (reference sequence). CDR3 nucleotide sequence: TGCAGTGCTAAGACAGGGATGAGTGAAGCTTTCTTT. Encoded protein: CSAKTGMSEAFF.

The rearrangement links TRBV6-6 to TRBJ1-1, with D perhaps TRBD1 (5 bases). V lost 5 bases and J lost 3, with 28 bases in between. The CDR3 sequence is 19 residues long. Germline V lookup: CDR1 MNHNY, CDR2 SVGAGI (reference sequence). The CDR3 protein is CASSLRGWPPSGSDTEAFF. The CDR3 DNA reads TGTGCCAGCAGTCTACGGGGCTGGCCCCCGTCGGGTTCAGACACTGAAGCTTTCTTT.

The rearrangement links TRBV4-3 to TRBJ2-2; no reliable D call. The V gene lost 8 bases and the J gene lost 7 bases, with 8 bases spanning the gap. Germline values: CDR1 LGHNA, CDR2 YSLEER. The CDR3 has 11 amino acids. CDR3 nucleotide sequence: TGCGCCAGCGGCTTCGGCGGGGAGCTGTTTTTT. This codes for CASGFGGELFF.

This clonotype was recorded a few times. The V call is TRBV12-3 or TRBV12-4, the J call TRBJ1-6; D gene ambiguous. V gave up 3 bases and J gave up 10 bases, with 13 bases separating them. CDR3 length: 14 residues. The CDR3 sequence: CASSLGPLGSPLHF. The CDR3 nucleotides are TGTGCCAGCAGTTTGGGCCCCTTGGGGTCACCCCTCCACTTT.

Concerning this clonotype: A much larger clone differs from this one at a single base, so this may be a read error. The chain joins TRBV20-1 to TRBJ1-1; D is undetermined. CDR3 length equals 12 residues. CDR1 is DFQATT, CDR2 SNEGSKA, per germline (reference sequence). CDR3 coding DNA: TGCAGTGCTAGAGGCGAAACACTGGGAGCTCTCTTT. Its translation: CSARGETLGALF.

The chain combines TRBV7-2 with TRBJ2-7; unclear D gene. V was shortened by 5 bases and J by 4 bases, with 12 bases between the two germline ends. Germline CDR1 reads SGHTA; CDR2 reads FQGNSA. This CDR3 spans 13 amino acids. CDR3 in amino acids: CASSPRKTYEQYF. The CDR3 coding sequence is TGTGCCAGCAGCCCCCGGAAAACATACGAGCAGTACTTC.

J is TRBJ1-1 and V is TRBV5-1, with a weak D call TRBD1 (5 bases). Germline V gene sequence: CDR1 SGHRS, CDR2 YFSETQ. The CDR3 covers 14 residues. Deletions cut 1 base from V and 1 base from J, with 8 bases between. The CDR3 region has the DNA TGCGCCAGCAGCTTGACACAGGCGAACACTGAAGCTTTCTTT. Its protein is CASSLTQANTEAFF.

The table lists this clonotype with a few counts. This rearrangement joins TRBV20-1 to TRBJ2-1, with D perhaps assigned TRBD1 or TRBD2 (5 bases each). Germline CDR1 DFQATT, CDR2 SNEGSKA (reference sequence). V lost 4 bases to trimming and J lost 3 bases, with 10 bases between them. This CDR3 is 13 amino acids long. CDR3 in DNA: TGCAGTGCTAAGACTGGGGGCTACAATGAGCAGTTCTTC. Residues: CSAKTGGYNEQFF.

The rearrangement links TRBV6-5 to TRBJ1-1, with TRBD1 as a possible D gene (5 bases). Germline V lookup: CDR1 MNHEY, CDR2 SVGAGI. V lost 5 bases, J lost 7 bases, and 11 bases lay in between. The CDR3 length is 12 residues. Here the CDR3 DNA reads TGTGCCAGCAGTCTCGGGGGTCATGAAGCTTTCTTT. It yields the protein CASSLGGHEAFF.

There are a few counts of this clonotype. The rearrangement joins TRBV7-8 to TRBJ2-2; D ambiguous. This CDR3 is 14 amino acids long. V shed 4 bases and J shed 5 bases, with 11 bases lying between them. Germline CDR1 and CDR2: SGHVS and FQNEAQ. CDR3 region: CASSSSWATGELFF. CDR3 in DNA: TGTGCCAGCAGCTCGAGCTGGGCTACCGGGGAGCTGTTTTTT.

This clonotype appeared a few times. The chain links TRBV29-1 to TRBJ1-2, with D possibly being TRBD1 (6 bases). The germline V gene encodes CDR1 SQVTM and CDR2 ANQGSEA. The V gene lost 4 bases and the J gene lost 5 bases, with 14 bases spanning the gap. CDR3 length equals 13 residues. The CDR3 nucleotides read TGCAGCGTTGGAGAACAGGGCCTTTATGGCTACACCTTC. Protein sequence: CSVGEQGLYGYTF.

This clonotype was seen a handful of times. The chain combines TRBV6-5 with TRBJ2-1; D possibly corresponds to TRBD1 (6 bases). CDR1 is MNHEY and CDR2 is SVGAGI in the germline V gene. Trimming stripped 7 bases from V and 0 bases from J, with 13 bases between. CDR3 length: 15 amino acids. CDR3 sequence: CASTLLGGSYNEQFF. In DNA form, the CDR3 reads TGTGCCAGCACCCTATTAGGGGGCTCCTACAATGAGCAGTTCTTC.

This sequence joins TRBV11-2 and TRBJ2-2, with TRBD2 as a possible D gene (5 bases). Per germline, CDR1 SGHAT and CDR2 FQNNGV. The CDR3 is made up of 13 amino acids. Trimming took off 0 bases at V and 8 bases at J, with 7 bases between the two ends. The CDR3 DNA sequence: TGTGCCAGCAGCTTAGAGAGCGGTGGGGAGCTGTTTTTT. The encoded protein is CASSLESGGELFF.

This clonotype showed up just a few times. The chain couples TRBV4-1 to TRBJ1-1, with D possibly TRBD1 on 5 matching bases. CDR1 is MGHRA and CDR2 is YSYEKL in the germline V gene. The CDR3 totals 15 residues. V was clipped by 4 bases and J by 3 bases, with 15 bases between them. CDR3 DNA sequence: TGCGCCAGCAGCCCTGGGGACCTAAGGGACACTGAAGCTTTCTTT. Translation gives CASSPGDLRDTEAFF.

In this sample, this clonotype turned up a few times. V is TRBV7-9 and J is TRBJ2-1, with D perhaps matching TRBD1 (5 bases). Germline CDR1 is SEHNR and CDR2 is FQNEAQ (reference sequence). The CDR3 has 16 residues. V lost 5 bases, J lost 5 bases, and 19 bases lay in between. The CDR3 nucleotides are TGTGCCAGCAGCCCACTCATGGGGCAGGGTAACAATGAGCAGTTCTTC. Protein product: CASSPLMGQGNNEQFF.

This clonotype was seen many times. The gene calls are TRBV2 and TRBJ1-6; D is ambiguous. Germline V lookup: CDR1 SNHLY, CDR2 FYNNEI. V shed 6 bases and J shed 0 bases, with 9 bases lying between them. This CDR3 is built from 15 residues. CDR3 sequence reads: CASRTQRSYNSPLHF. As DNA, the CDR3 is TGTGCCAGCAGGACACAGCGCTCCTATAATTCACCCCTCCACTTT.

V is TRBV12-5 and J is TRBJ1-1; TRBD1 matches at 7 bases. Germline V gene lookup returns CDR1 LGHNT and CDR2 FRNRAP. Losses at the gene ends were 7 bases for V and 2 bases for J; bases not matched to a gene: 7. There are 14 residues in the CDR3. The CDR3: CASAGDSGNTEAFF. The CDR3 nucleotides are TGTGCTAGTGCCGGGGACAGTGGAAACACTGAAGCTTTCTTT.

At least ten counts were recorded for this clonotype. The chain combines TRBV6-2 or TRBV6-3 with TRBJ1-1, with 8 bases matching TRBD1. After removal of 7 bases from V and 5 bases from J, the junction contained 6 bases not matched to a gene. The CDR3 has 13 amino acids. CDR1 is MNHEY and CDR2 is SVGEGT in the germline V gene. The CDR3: CASNRDRRTEAFF. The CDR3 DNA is TGTGCCAGCAATAGGGACAGGCGGACTGAAGCTTTCTTT.

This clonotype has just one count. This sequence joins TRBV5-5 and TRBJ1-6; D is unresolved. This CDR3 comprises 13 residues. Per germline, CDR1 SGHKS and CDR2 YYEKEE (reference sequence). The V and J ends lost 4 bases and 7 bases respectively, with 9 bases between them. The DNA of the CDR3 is TGTGCCAGCAGCGGATCTCTCAATTCACCCCTCCACTTT. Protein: CASSGSLNSPLHF.